The present entry profiles one TCR beta chain with its context. The antigen is not known. This sample is part of a study of cytomegalovirus exposure and HLA in healthy donors. The CDR3 extends over 17 amino acids. Germline V gives CDR1 SGHVS, CDR2 FQNEAQ. Germline trimming cut 5 bases from V and 0 bases from J; bases unmatched to any gene: 10. Vbeta (60) and Jbeta (13) primers were used in the PCR. Sequenced by immunoSEQ multiplex PCR; TCRdb stores in-frame clones only, minus some. This repertoire shows about 160,000 clones, roughly 82% found once; its top ten account for around 6.6%. Broader study findings: Testing in vitro showed a few CMV-associated chains specific for CMV antigens. The study designated 164 TCR beta chains cytomegalovirus-associated. An apparent linkage of common viral pathogens to several of the most significant clusters emerged in a later analysis.

The specimen sequenced was PBMCs. J is TRBJ2-4 and V is TRBV7-8; 7 bases align to TRBD2. The clonotype was recovered from a man aged 45-60 years in good health and CMV-seropositive. The CDR3 bases are TGTGCCAGCAGCCCGGAAACTAGCGCCCTAGCCAAAAACATTCAGTACTTC. This codes for CASSPETSALAKNIQYF.